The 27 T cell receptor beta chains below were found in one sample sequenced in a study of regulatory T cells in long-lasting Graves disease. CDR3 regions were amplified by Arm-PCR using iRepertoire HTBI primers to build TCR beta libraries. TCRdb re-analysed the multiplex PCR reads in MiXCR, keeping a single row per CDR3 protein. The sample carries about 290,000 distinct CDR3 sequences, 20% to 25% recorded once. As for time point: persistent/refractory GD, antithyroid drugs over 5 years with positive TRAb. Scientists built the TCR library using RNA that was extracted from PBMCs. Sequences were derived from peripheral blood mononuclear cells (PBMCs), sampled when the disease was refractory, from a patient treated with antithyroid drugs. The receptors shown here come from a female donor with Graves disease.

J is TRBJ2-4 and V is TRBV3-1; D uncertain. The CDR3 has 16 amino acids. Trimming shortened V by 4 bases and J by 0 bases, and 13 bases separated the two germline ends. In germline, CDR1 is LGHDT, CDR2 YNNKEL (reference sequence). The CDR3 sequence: CASSRSFSGAKNIQYF. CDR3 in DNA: TGTGCCAGCAGCCGCTCATTTTCTGGAGCCAAAAACATTCAGTACTTC.

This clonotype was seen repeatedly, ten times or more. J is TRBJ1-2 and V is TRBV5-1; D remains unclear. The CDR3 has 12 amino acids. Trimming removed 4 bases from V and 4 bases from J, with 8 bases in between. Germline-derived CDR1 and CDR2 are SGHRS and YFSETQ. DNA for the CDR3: TGCGCCAGCAGCCGGGATCGCTATGGCTACACCTTC. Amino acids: CASSRDRYGYTF.

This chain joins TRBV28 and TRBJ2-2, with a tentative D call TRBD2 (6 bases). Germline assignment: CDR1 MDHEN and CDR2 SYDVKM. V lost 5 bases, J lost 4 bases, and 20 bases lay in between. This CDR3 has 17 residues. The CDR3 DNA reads TGTGCCAGCAGTCCTCAACAGCCGGGGGAGGCCACCGGGGAGCTGTTTTTT. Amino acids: CASSPQQPGEATGELFF.

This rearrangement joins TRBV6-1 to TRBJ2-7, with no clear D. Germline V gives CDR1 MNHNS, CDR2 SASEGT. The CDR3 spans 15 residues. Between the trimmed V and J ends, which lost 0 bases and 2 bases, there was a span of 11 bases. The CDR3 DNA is TGTGCCAGCAGTGAAGCCCTTGGGGTCCCCTACGAGCAGTACTTC. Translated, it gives CASSEALGVPYEQYF.

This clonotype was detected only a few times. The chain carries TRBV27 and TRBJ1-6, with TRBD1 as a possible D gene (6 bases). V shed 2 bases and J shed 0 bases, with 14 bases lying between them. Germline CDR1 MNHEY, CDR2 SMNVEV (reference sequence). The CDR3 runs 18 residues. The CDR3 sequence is CASSLRGGESSYNSPLHF. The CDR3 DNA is TGTGCCAGCAGTTTAAGGGGGGGGGAAAGCTCCTATAATTCACCCCTCCACTTT.

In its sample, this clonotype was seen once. The chain's CDR3 is CASRGGGYVDEQFF. For the CDR3, the DNA is TGTGCCAGCAGGGGGGGGGGGTACGTCGATGAGCAGTTCTTC. This sequence joins TRBV2 and TRBJ2-1, with 7 bases aligning to TRBD2. The CDR3 consists of 14 residues. Germline CDR1 SNHLY, CDR2 FYNNEI. Unmatched junction bases numbered 10, after V lost 6 bases and J lost 8 bases.

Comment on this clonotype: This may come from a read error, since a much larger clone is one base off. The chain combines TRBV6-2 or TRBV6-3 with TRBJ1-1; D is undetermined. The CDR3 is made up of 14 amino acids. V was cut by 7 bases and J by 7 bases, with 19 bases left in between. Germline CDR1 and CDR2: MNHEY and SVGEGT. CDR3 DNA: TGTGCCAGCATCTCAAAAGGAGGGATGGATGAAGCTTTCTTT. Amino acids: CASISKGGMDEAFF.

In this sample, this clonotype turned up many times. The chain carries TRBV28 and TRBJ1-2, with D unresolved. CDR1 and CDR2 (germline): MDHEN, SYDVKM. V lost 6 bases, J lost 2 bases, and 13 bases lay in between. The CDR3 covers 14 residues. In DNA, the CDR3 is TGTGCCAGCAGCCCGCATGGTGTCAACTATGGCTACACCTTC. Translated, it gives CASSPHGVNYGYTF.

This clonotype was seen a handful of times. DNA of the CDR3: TGTGCCAGCAGAGATAGCCGGACTAGCGTCCTGAAAGAGCAGTACTTC. This encodes CASRDSRTSVLKEQYF. The chain is built from TRBV12-3 or TRBV12-4 and TRBJ2-7; 9 nucleotides line up with TRBD2. This CDR3 has 16 residues. Trimming at V came to 6 bases and at J to 7 bases, leaving 16 bases not matched to a gene.

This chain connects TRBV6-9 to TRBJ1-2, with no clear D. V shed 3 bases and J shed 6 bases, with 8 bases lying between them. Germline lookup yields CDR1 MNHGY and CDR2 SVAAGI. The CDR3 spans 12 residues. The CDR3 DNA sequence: TGTGCCAGCAGTTACGGTACAGATGGCTACACCTTC. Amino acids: CASSYGTDGYTF.

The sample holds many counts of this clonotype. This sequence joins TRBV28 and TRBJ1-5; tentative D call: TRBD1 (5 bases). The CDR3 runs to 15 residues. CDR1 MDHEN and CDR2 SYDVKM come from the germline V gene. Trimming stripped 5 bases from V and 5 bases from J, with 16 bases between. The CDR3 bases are TGTGCCAGCAGTGGGGGTCCAGGACATTATCAGCCCCAGCATTTT. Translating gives CASSGGPGHYQPQHF.

CDR3 in amino acids: CASFYGDKGWGTEAFF. Here the CDR3 DNA reads TGTGCCAGCTTTTACGGAGATAAGGGATGGGGCACTGAAGCTTTCTTT. V and J are TRBV6-1 and TRBJ1-1; D is ambiguous. V lost 8 bases and J lost 4, with 23 bases in between. Germline V gene data show CDR1 as MNHNS and CDR2 as SASEGT. The CDR3 runs 16 residues.

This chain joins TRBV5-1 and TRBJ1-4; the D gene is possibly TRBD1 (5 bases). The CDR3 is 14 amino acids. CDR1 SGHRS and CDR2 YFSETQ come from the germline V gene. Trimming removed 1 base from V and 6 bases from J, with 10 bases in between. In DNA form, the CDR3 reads TGCGCCAGCAGCTTGTCTACAGGCGATGAAAAACTGTTTTTT. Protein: CASSLSTGDEKLFF.

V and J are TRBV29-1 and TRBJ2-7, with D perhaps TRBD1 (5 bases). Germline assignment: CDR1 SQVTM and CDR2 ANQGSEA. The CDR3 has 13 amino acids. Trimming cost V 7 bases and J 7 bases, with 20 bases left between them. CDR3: CSAKTAYGGEQYF. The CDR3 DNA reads TGCAGCGCGAAGACAGCCTACGGTGGGGAGCAGTACTTC.

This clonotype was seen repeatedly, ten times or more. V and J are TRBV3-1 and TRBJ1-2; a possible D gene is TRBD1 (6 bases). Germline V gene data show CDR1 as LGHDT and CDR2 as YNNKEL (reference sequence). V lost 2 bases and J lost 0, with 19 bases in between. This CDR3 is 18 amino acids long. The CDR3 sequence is CASSQHLRSTGANYGYTF. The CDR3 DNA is TGTGCCAGCAGCCAACATTTAAGATCGACAGGAGCTAACTATGGCTACACCTTC.

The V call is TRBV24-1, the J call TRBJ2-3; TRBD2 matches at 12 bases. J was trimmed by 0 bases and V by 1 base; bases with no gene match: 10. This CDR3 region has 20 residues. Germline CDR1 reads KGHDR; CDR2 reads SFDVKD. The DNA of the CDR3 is TGTGCCACCAGTGATTTATCGGGGACTAGCGGGTCACCTAGCACAGATACGCAGTATTTT. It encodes CATSDLSGTSGSPSTDTQYF.

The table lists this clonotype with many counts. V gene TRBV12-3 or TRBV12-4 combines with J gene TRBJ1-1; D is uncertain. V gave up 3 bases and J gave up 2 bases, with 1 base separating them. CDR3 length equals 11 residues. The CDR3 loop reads CASSFNTEAFF. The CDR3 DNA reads TGTGCCAGCAGTTTTAACACTGAAGCTTTCTTT.

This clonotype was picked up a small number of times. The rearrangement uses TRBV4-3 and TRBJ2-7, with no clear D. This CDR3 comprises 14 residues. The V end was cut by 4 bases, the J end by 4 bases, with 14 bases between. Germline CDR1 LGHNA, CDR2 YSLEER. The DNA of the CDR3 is TGCGCCAGCAGCCCCGGCAGGTTCAAGTACGAGCAGTACTTC. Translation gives CASSPGRFKYEQYF.

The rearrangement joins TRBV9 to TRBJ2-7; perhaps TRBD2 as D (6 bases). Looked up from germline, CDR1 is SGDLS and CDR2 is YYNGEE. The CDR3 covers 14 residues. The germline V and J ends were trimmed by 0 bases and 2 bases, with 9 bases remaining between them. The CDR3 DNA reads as TGTGCCAGCAGCGTAGGCGGGGACCCCTACGAGCAGTACTTC. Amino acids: CASSVGGDPYEQYF. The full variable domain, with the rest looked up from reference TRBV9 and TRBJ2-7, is DSGVTQTPKHLITATGQRVTLRCSPRSGDLSVYWYQQSLDQGLQFLIQYYNGEERAKGNILERFSAQQFPDLHSELNLSSLELGDSALYFCASSVGGDPYEQYFGPGTRLTVT.

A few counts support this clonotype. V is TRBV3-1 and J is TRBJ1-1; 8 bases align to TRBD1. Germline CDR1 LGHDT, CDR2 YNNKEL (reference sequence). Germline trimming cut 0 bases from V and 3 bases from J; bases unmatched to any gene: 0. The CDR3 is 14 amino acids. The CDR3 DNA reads TGTGCCAGCAGCCAAGAACAGGGGGACACTGAAGCTTTCTTT. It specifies CASSQEQGDTEAFF.

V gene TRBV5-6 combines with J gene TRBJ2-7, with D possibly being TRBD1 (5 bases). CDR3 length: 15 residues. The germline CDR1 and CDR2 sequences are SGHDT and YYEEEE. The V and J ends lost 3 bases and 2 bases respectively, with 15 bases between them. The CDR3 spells CASSYPQGTTYEQYF. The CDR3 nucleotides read TGTGCCAGCAGCTACCCCCAGGGAACGACCTACGAGCAGTACTTC.

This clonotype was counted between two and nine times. CDR3 sequence reads: CASSDGGAVGEAFF. CDR3 nucleotides: TGTGCCAGCAGTGACGGGGGGGCTGTTGGTGAAGCTTTCTTT. This sequence joins TRBV25-1 and TRBJ1-1, with D tentatively TRBD1 (6 bases). Germline lookup yields CDR1 MGHDK and CDR2 SYGVNS. V was cut by 3 bases and J by 7 bases, with 15 bases left in between. The CDR3 sequence is 14 residues long.

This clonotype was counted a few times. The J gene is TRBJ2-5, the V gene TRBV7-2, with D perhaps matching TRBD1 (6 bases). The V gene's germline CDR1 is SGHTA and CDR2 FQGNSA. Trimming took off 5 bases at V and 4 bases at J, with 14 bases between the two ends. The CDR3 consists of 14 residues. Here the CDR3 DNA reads TGTGCCAGCAGCAAGACCAGGGGCGCAGAGACCCAGTACTTC. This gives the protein CASSKTRGAETQYF. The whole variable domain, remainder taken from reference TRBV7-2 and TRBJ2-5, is GAGVSQSPSNKVTEKGKDVELRCDPISGHTALYWYRQSLGQGLEFLIYFQGNSAPDKSGLPSDRFSAERTGGSVSTLTIQRTQQEDSAVYLCASSKTRGAETQYFGPGTRLLVL.

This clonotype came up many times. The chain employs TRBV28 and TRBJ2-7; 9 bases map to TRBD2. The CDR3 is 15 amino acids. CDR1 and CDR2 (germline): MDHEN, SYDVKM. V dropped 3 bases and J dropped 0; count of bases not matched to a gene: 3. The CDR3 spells CASSFGLASSYEQYF. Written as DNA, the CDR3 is TGTGCCAGCAGTTTCGGACTAGCGAGCTCCTACGAGCAGTACTTC.

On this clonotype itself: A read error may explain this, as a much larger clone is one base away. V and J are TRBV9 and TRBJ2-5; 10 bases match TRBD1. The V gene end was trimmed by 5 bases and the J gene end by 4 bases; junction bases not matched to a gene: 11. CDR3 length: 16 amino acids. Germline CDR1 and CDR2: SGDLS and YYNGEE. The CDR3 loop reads CASSKTSGTGVETQYF. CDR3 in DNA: TGTGCCAGCAGTAAGACCTCCGGGACAGGGGTAGAGACCCAGTACTTC.

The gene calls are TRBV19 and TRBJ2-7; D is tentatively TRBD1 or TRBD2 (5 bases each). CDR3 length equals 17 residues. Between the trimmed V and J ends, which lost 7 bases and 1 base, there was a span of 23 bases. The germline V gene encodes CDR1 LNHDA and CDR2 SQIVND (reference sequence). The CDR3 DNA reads TGTGCCAGTACCATGAGGTTAGTTGGGGACGGTTCCTACGAGCAGTACTTC. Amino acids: CASTMRLVGDGSYEQYF.

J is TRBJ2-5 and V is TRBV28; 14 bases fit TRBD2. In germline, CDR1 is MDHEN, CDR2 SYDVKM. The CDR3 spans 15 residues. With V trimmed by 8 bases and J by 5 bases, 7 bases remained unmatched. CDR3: CASRGLAGGRETQYF. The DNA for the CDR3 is TGTGCCAGCCGCGGACTAGCGGGAGGTCGCGAGACCCAGTACTTC.